Presented here are 26 T cell receptor beta chains from one specimen sequenced in a study of blood T cell repertoires in COVID-19. The data were produced by immunoSEQ multiplex PCR, yet TCRdb's version contains in-frame clones alone and is incomplete. The sample has 200,000 to 250,000 clones, approximately 80% seen once. Sample: PBMCs or T cells enriched from blood (not recorded which). The receptors originated from a woman aged 45-65 years with acute COVID-19.

CDR3 nucleotide sequence: TGTGCCAGCACCGGGCCAGCGGGGCCGAACAATGAGCAGTTCTTC. It translates to CASTGPAGPNNEQFF. The V and J genes are TRBV6-5 and TRBJ2-1; 7 bases match TRBD2. J gave up 5 bases and V 7 bases, and 11 bases lay outside the gene matches. Germline V gene sequence: CDR1 MNHEY, CDR2 SVGAGI. The CDR3 has 15 amino acids.

The table lists this clone with a count of one. This chain connects TRBV10-3 to TRBJ2-5; 8 positions agree with TRBD2. V lost 8 bases to trimming and J lost 5 bases; unmatched junction nucleotides: 10. Germline V gives CDR1 ENHRY, CDR2 SYGVKD. The CDR3 extends over 14 amino acids. CDR3 coding DNA: TGTGCCATCTCAACTAGCGGTGGGGGGGAGACCCAGTACTTC. Encoded protein: CAISTSGGGETQYF.

In this sample, this clone turned up once. The rearrangement links TRBV19 to TRBJ1-4; no clear D. The ends were cut back, 3 bases at V and 3 bases at J, with 5 bases in the middle. CDR1 is LNHDA and CDR2 is SQIVND in the germline V gene (reference sequence). CDR3 length: 13 amino acids. CDR3: CASSIFSNEKLFF. The CDR3 nucleotides read TGTGCCAGTAGTATCTTTTCTAATGAAAAACTGTTTTTT.

V gene TRBV4-3 combines with J gene TRBJ2-7; 10 bases map to TRBD1. From germline, CDR1 is LGHNA and CDR2 YSLEER. Losses at the gene ends were 3 bases for V and 3 bases for J; bases not matched to a gene: 5. The CDR3 loop spans 15 amino acids. The CDR3: CASSQGRDRGYEQYF. The CDR3 DNA is TGCGCCAGCAGCCAGGGCCGGGACAGGGGCTACGAGCAGTACTTC.

The chain joins TRBV28 to TRBJ2-6, with D possibly TRBD1 on 5 matching bases. The germline V gene encodes CDR1 MDHEN and CDR2 SYDVKM. The CDR3 contains 16 residues. V was cut by 3 bases and J by 4 bases, with 13 bases left in between. Written as DNA, the CDR3 is TGTGCCAGCAGTTTGACAGCCCCTCTGGGGGCCAACGTCCTGACTTTC. Translating it yields CASSLTAPLGANVLTF.

This chain uses TRBV4-1 with TRBJ2-2, with D tentatively TRBD2 (6 bases). Trimming cost V 3 bases and J 7 bases, with 12 bases left between them. Germline CDR1 MGHRA, CDR2 YSYEKL. CDR3 length: 14 amino acids. The CDR3 bases are TGCGCCAGCAGCCACGGGACTTTCATCGGGGAGCTGTTTTTT. Its protein product is CASSHGTFIGELFF.

The chain has TRBV24-1 and TRBJ1-4; TRBD1 aligns across 10 bases. CDR3 length equals 22 residues. Trimming at V came to 2 bases and at J to 0 bases, leaving 17 bases not matched to a gene. Germline V gene sequence: CDR1 KGHDR, CDR2 SFDVKD. The CDR3 here is CATSDSDRGRESKIATNEKLFF. The DNA for the CDR3 is TGTGCCACCAGTGATTCAGACAGGGGGCGCGAGTCTAAAATTGCAACTAATGAAAAACTGTTTTTT.

The chain couples TRBV11-2 to TRBJ2-5; a weak D match, TRBD2 (5 bases). The CDR3 totals 13 residues. V lost 4 bases and J 4 bases, leaving 10 bases between the germline ends. Germline V gives CDR1 SGHAT, CDR2 FQNNGV. The CDR3 spells CASSSSSGETQYF. In DNA form, the CDR3 reads TGTGCCAGCAGCTCTAGCTCGGGAGAGACCCAGTACTTC.

The chain employs TRBV7-9 and TRBJ2-7; D is uncertain. This CDR3 has 13 residues. Trimming stripped 3 bases from V and 1 base from J, with 7 bases between. Germline V gives CDR1 SEHNR, CDR2 FQNEAQ (reference sequence). The CDR3 loop reads CASSLQYSYEQYF. CDR3 coding DNA: TGTGCCAGCAGCTTGCAGTATTCCTACGAGCAGTACTTC.

The rearrangement joins TRBV2 to TRBJ1-1; D is uncertain. This CDR3 spans 13 amino acids. Germline V CDR1 and CDR2: SNHLY, FYNNEI. V gave up 8 bases and J gave up 1 base, with 11 bases separating them. Written as DNA, the CDR3 is TGTGCCAGCTTAGAAAAGCCGAACACTGAAGCTTTCTTT. Its translation is CASLEKPNTEAFF.

CDR3 DNA sequence: TGCGCCAGCAGCCAAATGCGGACAGGAGACTATGGCTACACCTTC. Translating gives CASSQMRTGDYGYTF. The chain uses TRBV4-1 and TRBJ1-2, with TRBD1 matching over 7 bases. V gave up 2 bases and J gave up 3 bases; unmatched junction bases: 6. CDR3 length: 15 residues. The germline CDR1 and CDR2 sequences are MGHRA and YSYEKL.

V and J are TRBV6-5 and TRBJ2-7; D is perhaps TRBD2 (6 bases). This CDR3 contains 15 residues. Germline loops: CDR1 MNHEY, CDR2 SVGAGI. Trimming took off 0 bases at V and 2 bases at J, with 11 bases between the two ends. The CDR3 DNA sequence: TGTGCCAGCAGTTACTCCTGGGCGGGAACCTACGAGCAGTACTTC. It yields the protein CASSYSWAGTYEQYF.

This clone was counted between two and nine times. CDR3 sequence (DNA): TGTGCCAGCAGCGGTCCGAGGGACAGGGAATCGCCTGATGAGCAGTTCTTC. It encodes CASSGPRDRESPDEQFF. J is TRBJ2-1 and V is TRBV11-3; 9 bases line up with TRBD1. There are 17 residues in the CDR3. V dropped 5 bases and J dropped 8; count of bases not matched to a gene: 16. Germline values: CDR1 SGHNT, CDR2 YENEEA. Using reference TRBV11-3 and TRBJ2-1 for the parts outside the CDR3, the full variable domain is EAGVVQSPRYKIIEKKQPVAFWCNPISGHNTLYWYLQNLGQGPELLIRYENEEAVDDSQLPKDRFSAERLKGVDSTLKIQPAELGDSAVYLCASSGPRDRESPDEQFFGPGTRLTVL.

The chain employs TRBV11-2 and TRBJ2-1; 7 bases fit TRBD2. From germline, CDR1 is SGHAT and CDR2 FQNNGV. The length of the CDR3 is 16 residues. After removal of 6 bases from V and 0 bases from J, the junction contained 8 bases not matched to a gene. This CDR3 is CASRRREDYSYNEQFF. CDR3 DNA sequence: TGTGCCAGCAGGCGCCGGGAGGACTACTCCTACAATGAGCAGTTCTTC.

This clone was seen a handful of times. The J gene is TRBJ2-1, the V gene TRBV18; 7 bases map to TRBD1. CDR1 is KGHSH, CDR2 LQKENI, per germline. J was trimmed by 15 bases and V by 6 bases; bases with no gene match: 32. This CDR3 comprises 19 residues. The CDR3 is CASSIQNLRTGTGQGVGFF. The CDR3 coding sequence is TGTGCCAGCTCGATACAGAATTTGCGGACAGGAACGGGCCAAGGGGTAGGGTTCTTC.

The rearrangement joins TRBV6-6 to TRBJ2-4; TRBD1 agrees at 9 bases. The CDR3 sequence is 16 residues long. Germline V lookup: CDR1 MNHNY, CDR2 SVGAGI (reference sequence). With V trimmed by 2 bases and J by 0 bases, 2 bases remained unmatched. CDR3 DNA sequence: TGTGCCAGCAGTTACCAACAGGGGGCAGCCAAAAACATTCAGTACTTC. Protein: CASSYQQGAAKNIQYF.

The V call is TRBV25-1, the J call TRBJ2-3, with 12 bases fitting TRBD2. The CDR3 runs 17 residues. V was pared by 2 bases and J by 1 base, with 4 bases of the junction left unmatched. The germline CDR1 and CDR2 sequences are MGHDK and SYGVNS. Here the CDR3 DNA reads TGTGCCAGCAGTGAACAGACTAGCGGGAGCGGCACAGATACGCAGTATTTT. Protein sequence: CASSEQTSGSGTDTQYF.

V and J are TRBV23-1 and TRBJ1-2; 8 bases align to TRBD1. TRBV23-1 is placed among ORFs of uncertain function. The CDR3 is 14 amino acids. After removal of 0 bases from V and 11 bases from J, the junction contained 8 bases not matched to a gene. The CDR3 DNA is TGCGCCAGCAGTCAATCTCGGACAGGGTGTGGTTACACCTTC. The encoded protein is CASSQSRTGCGYTF.

V usage is TRBV27 and J usage is TRBJ1-4; TRBD1 is a possible D gene (6 bases). Germline V gene data show CDR1 as MNHEY and CDR2 as SMNVEV (reference sequence). The V end lost 2 bases, the J end lost 8 bases, and 9 bases lay between the germline ends. The CDR3 is 13 amino acids. The CDR3 DNA sequence: TGTGCCAGCAGTTTACAGGGACACGAAAAACTGTTTTTT. Amino acids: CASSLQGHEKLFF. The full variable domain, in which reference TRBV27 and TRBJ1-4 provide the parts outside the CDR3, is EAQVTQNPRYLITVTGKKLTVTCSQNMNHEYMSWYRQDPGLGLRQIYYSMNVEVTDKGDVPEGYKVSRKEKRNFPLILESPSPNQTSLYFCASSLQGHEKLFFGSGTQLSVL.

This chain uses TRBV7-2 with TRBJ1-1; D might be TRBD1 (6 bases). Germline V gene lookup returns CDR1 SGHTA and CDR2 FQGNSA. V was pared by 2 bases and J by 7 bases, with 14 bases between. The CDR3 runs 14 residues. CDR3 nucleotide sequence: TGTGCCAGCAGCTTAATACAGGGAGCCGGTGAAGCTTTCTTT. Amino acids: CASSLIQGAGEAFF.

The chain has TRBV27 and TRBJ2-2; the D is unclear. Trimming removed 3 bases at V and 5 bases at J, with 13 bases between. This CDR3 spans 15 amino acids. Germline V gene data show CDR1 as MNHEY and CDR2 as SMNVEV (reference sequence). Here the CDR3 DNA reads TGTGCCAGCAGTTTTAGACTTTTAAGGACCGGGGAGCTGTTTTTT. Translated: CASSFRLLRTGELFF.

The sample holds a few counts of this clone. The J gene is TRBJ1-2, the V gene TRBV6-5; D is perhaps TRBD1 (6 bases). Germline CDR1 MNHEY, CDR2 SVGAGI. The V end lost 5 bases, the J end lost 2 bases, and 9 bases lay between the germline ends. The CDR3 length is 13 residues. As DNA, the CDR3 is TGTGCCAGCAGTAATACAGGGAACTATGGCTACACCTTC. Translating it yields CASSNTGNYGYTF.

J is TRBJ1-3 and V is TRBV24-1; a weak D match, TRBD1 (5 bases). CDR3 length: 15 amino acids. Deletions cut 12 bases from V and 0 bases from J, with 17 bases between. Germline V gives CDR1 KGHDR, CDR2 SFDVKD. The CDR3 nucleotides are TGTGCCGTCTCCCGGGACTGGAGCTCTGGAAACACCATATATTTT. Its protein is CAVSRDWSSGNTIYF.

The chain recombines TRBV14 with TRBJ2-1, with 12 positions matching TRBD2. Germline V gene sequence: CDR1 SGHDN, CDR2 FVKESK. J gave up 3 bases and V 1 base, and 4 bases lay outside the gene matches. The CDR3 has 17 residues. DNA of the CDR3: TGTGCCAGCAGCCAAGTCAGACTAGCGGGGGACTACAATGAGCAGTTCTTC. Its protein product is CASSQVRLAGDYNEQFF.

The chain links TRBV10-3 to TRBJ1-2; no clear D gene. V was pared by 4 bases and J by 0 bases, with 6 bases between. This CDR3 is 13 amino acids long. Germline CDR1 and CDR2: ENHRY and SYGVKD. CDR3 residues: CAISGGPNYGYTF. DNA for the CDR3: TGTGCCATCAGTGGCGGCCCTAACTATGGCTACACCTTC.

This chain joins TRBV24-1 and TRBJ1-5; D gene unclear. This CDR3 is 13 amino acids long. Germline CDR1 and CDR2: KGHDR and SFDVKD. V lost 1 base to trimming and J lost 7 bases, with 7 bases between them. The CDR3 sequence: CATSDFSGQPQHF. The CDR3 DNA is TGTGCCACCAGTGATTTCTCCGGGCAGCCCCAGCATTTT.